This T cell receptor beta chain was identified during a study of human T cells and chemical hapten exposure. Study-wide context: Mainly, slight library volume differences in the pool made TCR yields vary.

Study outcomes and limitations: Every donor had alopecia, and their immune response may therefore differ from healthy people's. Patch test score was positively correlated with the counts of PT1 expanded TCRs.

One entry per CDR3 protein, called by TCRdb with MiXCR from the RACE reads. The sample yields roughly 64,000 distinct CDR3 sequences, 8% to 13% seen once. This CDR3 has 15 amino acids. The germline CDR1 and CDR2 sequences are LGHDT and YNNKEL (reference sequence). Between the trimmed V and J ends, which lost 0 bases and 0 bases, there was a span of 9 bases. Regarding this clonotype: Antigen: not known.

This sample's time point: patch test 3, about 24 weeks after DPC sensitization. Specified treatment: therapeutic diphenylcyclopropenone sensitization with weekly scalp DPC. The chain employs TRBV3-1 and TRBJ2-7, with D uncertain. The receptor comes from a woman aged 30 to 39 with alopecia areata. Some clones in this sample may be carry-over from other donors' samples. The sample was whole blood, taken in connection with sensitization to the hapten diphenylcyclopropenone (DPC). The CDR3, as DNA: TGTGCCAGCAGCCAAGATCCGGGCCTCTCCTACGAGCAGTACTTC. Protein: CASSQDPGLSYEQYF.